Sequencing of this T cell receptor beta chain was carried out in a study of blood T cells in healthy people across ages. Overall study results and limits: Higher diversity, along with more naive CD4+ cells, distinguished long-lived donors from aged donors. PBMC samples, being unsorted, prevented any conclusive comparison of naive and antigen-experienced cells.

The table lists this clonotype with a few counts. Its specificity is not known. Deletions cut 3 bases from V and 4 bases from J, with 15 bases between. The CDR3 has 14 residues. The germline CDR1 and CDR2 sequences are DFQATT and SNEGSKA (reference sequence). Each donor supplied approximately 10 milliliters of peripheral blood. It was with a sample-barcoded 5' primer and a J-beta primer mix that a second PCR of about 6 to 12 cycles was run. Tags on each cDNA molecule came from a template-switch adaptor with 12 random nucleotides. TCRdb reanalysed the 5' RACE reads using MiXCR and keeps one entry per CDR3 protein. This sample has 1.5 million to 2 million distinct CDR3 sequences, with just under 50% found just once.

The source of this sequence is a woman between 40 and 50 years old in good health. V and J are TRBV20-1 and TRBJ2-5; D unresolved. Material: blood. CDR3 in DNA: TGCAGTGCTAGTGGTTCCTTCTTGGGAGAGACCCAGTACTTC. Its translation is CSASGSFLGETQYF.